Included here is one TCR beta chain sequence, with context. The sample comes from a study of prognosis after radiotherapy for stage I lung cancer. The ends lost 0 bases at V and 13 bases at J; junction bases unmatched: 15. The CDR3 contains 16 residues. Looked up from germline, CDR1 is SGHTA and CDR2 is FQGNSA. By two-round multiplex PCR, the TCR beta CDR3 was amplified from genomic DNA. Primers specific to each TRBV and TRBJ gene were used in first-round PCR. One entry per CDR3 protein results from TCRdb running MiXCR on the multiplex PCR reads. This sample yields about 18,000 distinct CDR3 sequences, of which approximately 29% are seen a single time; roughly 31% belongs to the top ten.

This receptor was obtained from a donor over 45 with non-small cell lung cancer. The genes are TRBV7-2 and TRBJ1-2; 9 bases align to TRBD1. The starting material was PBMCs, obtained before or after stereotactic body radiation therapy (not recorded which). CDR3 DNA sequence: TGTGCCAGCAGCTTAGCGATAGGACAGGGGCAAGCTTGCTGCACCTTC. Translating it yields CASSLAIGQGQACCTF. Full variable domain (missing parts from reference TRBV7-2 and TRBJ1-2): GAGVSQSPSNKVTEKGKDVELRCDPISGHTALYWYRQSLGQGLEFLIYFQGNSAPDKSGLPSDRFSAERTGGSVSTLTIQRTQQEDSAVYLCASSLAIGQGQACCTFGSGTRLTVV.